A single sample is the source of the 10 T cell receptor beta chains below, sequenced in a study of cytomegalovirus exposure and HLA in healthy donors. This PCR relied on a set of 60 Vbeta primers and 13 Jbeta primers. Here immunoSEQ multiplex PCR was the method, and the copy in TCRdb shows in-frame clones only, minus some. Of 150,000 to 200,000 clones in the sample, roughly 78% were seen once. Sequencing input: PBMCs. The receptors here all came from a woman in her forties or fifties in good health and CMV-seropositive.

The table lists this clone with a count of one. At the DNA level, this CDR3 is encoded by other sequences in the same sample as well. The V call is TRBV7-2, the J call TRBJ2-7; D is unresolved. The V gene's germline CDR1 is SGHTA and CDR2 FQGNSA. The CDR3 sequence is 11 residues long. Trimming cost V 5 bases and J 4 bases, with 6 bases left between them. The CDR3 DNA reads TGTGCCAGCAGCCCACTGTACGAGCAGTACTTC. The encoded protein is CASSPLYEQYF.

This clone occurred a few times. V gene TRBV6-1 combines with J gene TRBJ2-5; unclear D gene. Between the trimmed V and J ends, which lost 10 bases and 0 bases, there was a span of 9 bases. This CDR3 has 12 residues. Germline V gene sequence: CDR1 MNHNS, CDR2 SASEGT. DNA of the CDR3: TGTGCCATCTCCGAGAACCAAGAGACCCAGTACTTC. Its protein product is CAISENQETQYF.

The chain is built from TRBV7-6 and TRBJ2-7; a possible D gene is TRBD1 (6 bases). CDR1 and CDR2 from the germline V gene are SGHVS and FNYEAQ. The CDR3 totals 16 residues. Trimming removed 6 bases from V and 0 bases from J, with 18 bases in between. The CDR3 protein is CASRMPGQTNSYEQYF. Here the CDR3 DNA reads TGTGCCAGCAGAATGCCGGGACAAACAAACTCCTACGAGCAGTACTTC.

The CDR3 is CASSHLSDRGSTDTQYF. DNA for the CDR3: TGTGCCAGCAGCCACTTATCGGACAGGGGAAGCACAGATACGCAGTATTTT. The genes are TRBV14 and TRBJ2-3; 9 bases line up with TRBD1. Germline V gene sequence: CDR1 SGHDN, CDR2 FVKESK. V lost 3 bases, J lost 0 bases, and 7 bases stayed unmatched. The CDR3 spans 17 residues.

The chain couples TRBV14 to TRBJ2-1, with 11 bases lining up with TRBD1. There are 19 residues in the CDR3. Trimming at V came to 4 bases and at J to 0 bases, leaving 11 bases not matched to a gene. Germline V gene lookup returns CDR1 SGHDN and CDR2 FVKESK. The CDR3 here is CASSRKSPGQGDSYNEQFF. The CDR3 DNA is TGTGCCAGCAGCCGCAAATCCCCGGGACAGGGGGACTCCTACAATGAGCAGTTCTTC. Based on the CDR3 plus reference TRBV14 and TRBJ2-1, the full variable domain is EAGVTQFPSHSVIEKGQTVTLRCDPISGHDNLYWYRRVMGKEIKFLLHFVKESKQDESGMPNNRFLAERTGGTYSTLKVQPAELEDSGVYFCASSRKSPGQGDSYNEQFFGPGTRLTVL.

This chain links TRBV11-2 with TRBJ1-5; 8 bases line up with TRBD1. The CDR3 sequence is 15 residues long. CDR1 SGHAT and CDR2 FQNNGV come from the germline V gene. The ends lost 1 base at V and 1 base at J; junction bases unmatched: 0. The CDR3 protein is CASSLAGGSNQPQHF. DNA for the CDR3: TGTGCCAGCAGCTTAGCAGGGGGCAGCAATCAGCCCCAGCATTTT. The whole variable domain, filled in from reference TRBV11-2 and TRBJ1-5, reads EAGVAQSPRYKIIEKRQSVAFWCNPISGHATLYWYQQILGQGPKLLIQFQNNGVVDDSQLPKDRFSAERLKGVDSTLKIQPAKLEDSAVYLCASSLAGGSNQPQHFGDGTRLSIL.

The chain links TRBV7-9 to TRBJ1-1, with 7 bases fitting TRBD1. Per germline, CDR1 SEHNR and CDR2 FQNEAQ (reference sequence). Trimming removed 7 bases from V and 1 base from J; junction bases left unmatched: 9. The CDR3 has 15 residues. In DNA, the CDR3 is TGTGCCAGCATCAAAAACAGGGGAACGAACACTGAAGCTTTCTTT. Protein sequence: CASIKNRGTNTEAFF.

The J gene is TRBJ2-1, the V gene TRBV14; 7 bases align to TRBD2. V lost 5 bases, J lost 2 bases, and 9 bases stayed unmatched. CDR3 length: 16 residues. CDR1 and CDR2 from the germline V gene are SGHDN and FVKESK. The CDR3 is CASSGLGGWTYNEQFF. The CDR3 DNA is TGTGCCAGCAGCGGACTGGGGGGGTGGACCTACAATGAGCAGTTCTTC.

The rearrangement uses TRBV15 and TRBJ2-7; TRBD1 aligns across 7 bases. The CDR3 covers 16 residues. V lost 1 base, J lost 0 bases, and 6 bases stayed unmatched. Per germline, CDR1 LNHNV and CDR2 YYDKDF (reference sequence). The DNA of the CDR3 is TGTGCCACCAGCAGAGGACAGGGTTCTATCTCCTACGAGCAGTACTTC. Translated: CATSRGQGSISYEQYF.

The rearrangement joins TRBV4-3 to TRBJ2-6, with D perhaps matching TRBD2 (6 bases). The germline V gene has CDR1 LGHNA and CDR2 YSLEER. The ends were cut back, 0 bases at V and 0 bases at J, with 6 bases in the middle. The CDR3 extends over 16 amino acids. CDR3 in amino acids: CASSQDGSSGANVLTF. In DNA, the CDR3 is TGCGCCAGCAGCCAAGACGGGAGCTCTGGGGCCAACGTCCTGACTTTC.